These 22 T cell receptor beta chains came from one sample sequenced in a study of shared clonotypes between healthy human individuals. Sequenced by immunoSEQ multiplex PCR; TCRdb stores in-frame clones only, minus some. The table records millions of clones, approximately 94% of them present only once. Terminally differentiated effector memory CD45RA+ cells were left out of the naive CD8 fraction, which was CD45RO-negative and positively selected for CCR7. The sample comprised naive CD8+ T cells sorted from blood. Receptor source: a man aged 18 to 30 in good health.

This chain joins TRBV7-3 and TRBJ2-7; D remains unclear. V was cut by 5 bases and J by 3 bases, with 11 bases left in between. Germline CDR1 is SGHTA and CDR2 is FQGTGA. CDR3 size: 13 residues. The CDR3 reads CASSPPDSYEQYF. Written as DNA, the CDR3 is TGTGCCAGCAGCCCCCCCGATAGCTACGAGCAGTACTTC.

The J gene is TRBJ2-5, the V gene TRBV14, with 7 bases identical to TRBD1. This CDR3 has 15 amino acids. Germline V gene lookup returns CDR1 SGHDN and CDR2 FVKESK. V lost 0 bases and J lost 5; bases outside the gene matches: 6. The CDR3 here is CASSQDQGGLETQYF. The CDR3 DNA is TGTGCCAGCAGCCAAGATCAAGGGGGCTTGGAGACCCAGTACTTC.

V gene TRBV2 combines with J gene TRBJ2-1; TRBD2 aligns across 7 bases. Germline V gene lookup returns CDR1 SNHLY and CDR2 FYNNEI. Unmatched junction bases numbered 6, after V lost 10 bases and J lost 0 bases. The CDR3 length is 14 residues. This CDR3 is CATTSVSSYNEQFF. CDR3 nucleotide sequence: TGTGCCACCACTAGCGTAAGCTCCTACAATGAGCAGTTCTTC.

The sample holds one count of this clone. The chain recombines TRBV30 with TRBJ1-2; D possibly corresponds to TRBD1 (6 bases). There are 13 residues in the CDR3. V lost 7 bases and J lost 3, with 15 bases in between. The germline V gene has CDR1 GTSNPN and CDR2 SVGIG (reference sequence). CDR3 in DNA: TGTGCCTTGGACGGGGGGCTGGACTATGGCTACACCTTC. Amino acid sequence: CALDGGLDYGYTF.

The J gene is TRBJ2-3, the V gene TRBV28; TRBD2 matches 8 bases. The CDR3 runs 16 residues. Germline assignment: CDR1 MDHEN and CDR2 SYDVKM. Trimming took 5 bases from V and 5 from J; bases not matched to a gene: 12. In nucleotides, the CDR3 is TGTGCCAGCAGTCCCTCGGGAGGGGTATGGGGAGATACGCAGTATTTT. Encoded protein: CASSPSGGVWGDTQYF.

On this clone itself: This CDR3 is also generated by other DNA sequences in the sample. The V and J genes are TRBV9 and TRBJ1-2; a weak D match, TRBD1 (5 bases). Germline V lookup: CDR1 SGDLS, CDR2 YYNGEE. This CDR3 comprises 14 residues. V lost 0 bases and J lost 4, with 10 bases in between. CDR3 DNA: TGTGCCAGCAGCGTAGCTGGGGGAGGCTATGGCTACACCTTC. Translation gives CASSVAGGGYGYTF.

The chain carries TRBV29-1 and TRBJ1-4; D not resolved. This CDR3 has 13 residues. The V end lost 5 bases, the J end lost 7 bases, and 14 bases lay between the germline ends. Per germline, CDR1 SQVTM and CDR2 ANQGSEA. The CDR3 region has the DNA TGCAGCGTTTCAGGCGGCTGGGGTGAAAAACTGTTTTTT. Translating it yields CSVSGGWGEKLFF.

Notes on this clone: Other DNA sequences within the sample encode an identical CDR3. The V call is TRBV7-9, the J call TRBJ2-2, with D possibly being TRBD2 (5 bases). V was clipped by 2 bases and J by 4 bases, with 8 bases between them. The CDR3 covers 14 residues. The V gene's germline CDR1 is SEHNR and CDR2 FQNEAQ (reference sequence). CDR3 DNA sequence: TGTGCCAGCAGCTTAAGCGAGGGCACCGGGGAGCTGTTTTTT. Its translation is CASSLSEGTGELFF. The full variable domain, in which reference TRBV7-9 and TRBJ2-2 provide the parts outside the CDR3, is DTGVSQNPRHKITKRGQNVTFRCDPISEHNRLYWYRQTLGQGPEFLTYFQNEAQLEKSRLLSDRFSAERPKGSFSTLEIQRTEQGDSAMYLCASSLSEGTGELFFGEGSRLTVL.

The gene calls are TRBV10-2 and TRBJ2-3, with 9 bases identical to TRBD1. The germline CDR1 and CDR2 sequences are WSHSY and SAAADI. Losses at the gene ends were 5 bases for V and 3 bases for J; bases not matched to a gene: 9. The CDR3 spans 16 residues. The CDR3 bases are TGCGCCAGCAGTCAAGTACAGGGGGCGCCTACAGATACGCAGTATTTT. Translation: CASSQVQGAPTDTQYF.

The chain carries TRBV7-9 and TRBJ2-3, with a possible D match to TRBD1 (6 bases). Trimming took off 5 bases at V and 9 bases at J, with 15 bases between the two ends. There are 13 residues in the CDR3. CDR1 is SEHNR and CDR2 is FQNEAQ in the germline V gene (reference sequence). The CDR3 is CASSTGHSDTQYF. The CDR3 DNA reads as TGTGCCAGCAGCACGGGACACAGTGACACGCAGTATTTT. Variable domain in full (rest from reference TRBV7-9 and TRBJ2-3): DTGVSQNPRHKITKRGQNVTFRCDPISEHNRLYWYRQTLGQGPEFLTYFQNEAQLEKSRLLSDRFSAERPKGSFSTLEIQRTEQGDSAMYLCASSTGHSDTQYFGPGTRLTVL.

The rearrangement uses TRBV4-3 and TRBJ2-6; D is undetermined. Germline CDR1 reads LGHNA; CDR2 reads YSLEER. This CDR3 is 14 amino acids long. Trimming cost V 3 bases and J 0 bases, with 3 bases left between them. The CDR3 spells CASSQYSGANVLTF. CDR3 coding DNA: TGCGCCAGCAGCCAGTACTCTGGGGCCAACGTCCTGACTTTC.

This clone was counted between two and nine times. The sample holds other DNA sequences that translate to the same CDR3. The chain couples TRBV7-9 to TRBJ1-2; 7 bases line up with TRBD1. Germline CDR1 SEHNR, CDR2 FQNEAQ (reference sequence). The J segment lost 4 bases and the V segment lost 4 bases, leaving 6 bases of the junction unmatched. The CDR3 is 14 residues long. CDR3 sequence reads: CASSSEQGSYGYTF. The DNA of the CDR3 is TGTGCCAGCAGCTCCGAACAGGGGAGCTATGGCTACACCTTC.

V and J are TRBV5-4 and TRBJ2-7, with 7 positions matching TRBD1. Germline lookup yields CDR1 SGHNT and CDR2 YYREEE (reference sequence). The CDR3 totals 15 residues. With V trimmed by 1 base and J by 2 bases, 6 bases remained unmatched. The DNA of the CDR3 is TGTGCCAGCAGCTTGAGGGCAGGGGGTACCTACGAGCAGTACTTC. It yields the protein CASSLRAGGTYEQYF. Together with reference TRBV5-4 and TRBJ2-7, the CDR3 gives the full variable domain: ETGVTQSPTHLIKTRGQQVTLRCSSQSGHNTVSWYQQALGQGPQFIFQYYREEENGRGNFPPRFSGLQFPNYSSELNVNALELDDSALYLCASSLRAGGTYEQYFGPGTRLTVT.

The chain carries TRBV6-5 and TRBJ2-7, with D possibly matching TRBD2 (5 bases). Deletions cut 7 bases from V and 2 bases from J, with 18 bases between. The length of the CDR3 is 15 residues. Germline CDR1 reads MNHEY; CDR2 reads SVGAGI. CDR3 in amino acids: CASTQPGFAPYEQYF. In nucleotides, the CDR3 is TGTGCCAGCACCCAACCGGGGTTCGCGCCCTACGAGCAGTACTTC.

V usage is TRBV19 and J usage is TRBJ2-7; weak D call: TRBD2 (5 bases). V dropped 3 bases and J dropped 1 base, with 10 bases sitting between them. The germline V gene has CDR1 LNHDA and CDR2 SQIVND (reference sequence). The CDR3 totals 14 residues. Written as DNA, the CDR3 is TGTGCCAGTAGTATGGTAGCGTGGTCCTACGAGCAGTACTTC. Protein product: CASSMVAWSYEQYF.

The chain recombines TRBV19 with TRBJ2-1, with a tentative D call TRBD1 (7 bases). The CDR3 contains 15 residues. Germline V CDR1 and CDR2: LNHDA, SQIVND (reference sequence). V was pared by 2 bases and J by 6 bases, with 14 bases between. CDR3 in amino acids: CASSIRRQGGNEQFF. Written as DNA, the CDR3 is TGTGCCAGTAGTATAAGACGACAGGGAGGCAATGAGCAGTTCTTC.

A word on this clone: The same CDR3 can be traced to other DNA sequences in this sample. J is TRBJ2-7 and V is TRBV11-2; 10 bases are shared with TRBD1. The V segment lost 1 base and the J segment 2 bases; nucleotides outside the gene matches: 2. The CDR3 covers 15 residues. The germline V gene has CDR1 SGHAT and CDR2 FQNNGV. CDR3 region: CASSLAGTGAYEQYF. The CDR3 DNA reads TGTGCCAGCAGCTTAGCCGGGACAGGGGCCTACGAGCAGTACTTC.

The V and J genes are TRBV5-4 and TRBJ2-5; D is uncertain. CDR1 and CDR2 (germline): SGHNT, YYREEE (reference sequence). The CDR3 loop spans 15 amino acids. Trimming stripped 4 bases from V and 2 bases from J, with 15 bases between. The CDR3 nucleotides read TGTGCCAGCAGCCCCTTCTCGACTTCGCAAGAGACCCAGTACTTC. Its protein is CASSPFSTSQETQYF.

The V gene is TRBV7-4, the J gene TRBJ2-3; D not resolved. Germline V CDR1 and CDR2: SGHVT, SQSDAQ. The CDR3 runs 12 residues. V was trimmed by 8 bases and J by 4 bases, leaving 10 bases between them. CDR3 nucleotides: TGTGCCAGCCTGGGGTTCGCAGATACGCAGTATTTT. It specifies CASLGFADTQYF.

As regards this clone: The same CDR3 is also encoded by other DNA sequences in this sample. CDR3: CASSLALGEETQYF. The CDR3, as DNA: TGTGCCAGCAGCTTGGCTTTGGGAGAAGAGACCCAGTACTTC. The chain carries TRBV5-6 and TRBJ2-5, with D perhaps TRBD2 (5 bases). CDR3 length: 14 amino acids. V was shortened by 0 bases and J by 3 bases, with 9 bases between the two germline ends. Germline CDR1 and CDR2: SGHDT and YYEEEE.

Of note for this clone: Different DNA sequences within this sample yield the same CDR3. The chain is built from TRBV4-3 and TRBJ2-7; no definite D call. Trimming took 0 bases from V and 4 from J, leaving 7 bases between them. CDR3 length: 13 residues. Germline loops: CDR1 LGHNA, CDR2 YSLEER. CDR3 sequence: CASSQDHGYEQYF. As DNA, the CDR3 is TGCGCCAGCAGCCAAGACCACGGATACGAGCAGTACTTC.

J is TRBJ2-7 and V is TRBV28; possible D gene TRBD2, 5 bases. CDR3 length: 11 amino acids. Germline CDR1 reads MDHEN; CDR2 reads SYDVKM. With 8 bases removed from V and 3 bases from J, the gap between germline ends came to 8 bases. The chain's CDR3 is CASGDYYEQYF. CDR3 coding DNA: TGTGCCAGCGGAGACTACTACGAGCAGTACTTC.